Listed below are T cell receptor beta chains from one sample, sequenced in a study of T cell responses to AZD1222 COVID-19 vaccine. The protocol was immunoSEQ multiplex PCR, while the TCRdb copy is restricted to in-frame clones and leaves out a portion. The sample has about 110,000 clones, about 90% seen once. Sample: peripheral blood, taken on day 0 of AZD1222 vaccination. The receptors shown here come from an adult in good health. The CDR3 runs from the conserved cysteine through the conserved F or W. Each record gives: V gene, CDR3 protein.

v_call: TRBV14
cdr3_aa: CASSQVGRVNTEAFF

v_call: TRBV7-2
cdr3_aa: CATGREIYNEQFF

v_call: TRBV7-2
cdr3_aa: CASSLGSSYNSPLHF

v_call: TRBV12-5
cdr3_aa: CASGLLASGYYNEQFF

v_call: TRBV30
cdr3_aa: CAWSVATVKIF

v_call: TRBV6-2/TRBV6-3
cdr3_aa: CASSKGTSEYNEQFF

v_call: TRBV15
cdr3_aa: CATSRDRRGYGTEAFF

v_call: TRBV10-1
cdr3_aa: CASNCWGPNYGYTF

v_call: TRBV11-3
cdr3_aa: CASSFMWGTEAFF

v_call: TRBV10-1
cdr3_aa: CASTASGGTDTQYF

v_call: TRBV11-2
cdr3_aa: CASSLGQGFDEQFF

v_call: TRBV18
cdr3_aa: CASSPVSGRNNQPQHF

v_call: TRBV29-1
cdr3_aa: CSVEHPTRTTDEQFF

v_call: TRBV19
cdr3_aa: CASSISRTGNYGYTF

v_call: TRBV5-1
cdr3_aa: CASSPGTQKETQYF

v_call: TRBV10-3
cdr3_aa: CAAGREAGELFF

v_call: TRBV9
cdr3_aa: CASSPTARGTGELFF

v_call: TRBV29-1
cdr3_aa: CSAVEGFGTEAFF

v_call: TRBV19
cdr3_aa: CASTKSPLDGSSGNTIYF

v_call: TRBV11-2
cdr3_aa: CASRRGAPEAFF

v_call: TRBV3-1/TRBV3-2
cdr3_aa: CASSQGQYNSPLHF

v_call: TRBV18
cdr3_aa: CASSPPEEGLKNTEAFF

v_call: TRBV19
cdr3_aa: CASRGRVNTEAFF

v_call: TRBV19
cdr3_aa: CASSIGTPGTGDSPLHF

v_call: TRBV27
cdr3_aa: CASSPAILESYEQYF

v_call: TRBV19
cdr3_aa: CASSIVTGETQYF

v_call: TRBV7-3
cdr3_aa: CASSFSDTGELFF

v_call: TRBV5-1
cdr3_aa: CASSNRGNSPLHF

v_call: TRBV7-9
cdr3_aa: CASTALRGPNHGYTF

v_call: TRBV27
cdr3_aa: CASSFGQTYQETQYF

v_call: TRBV2
cdr3_aa: CASGRGWGTEAFF

v_call: TRBV14
cdr3_aa: CASSPATGYNEQFF

v_call: TRBV5-6
cdr3_aa: CASSFSGRVTGNTIYF

v_call: TRBV6-5
cdr3_aa: CASSPTGIETEAFF

v_call: TRBV5-1
cdr3_aa: CASSASAGTDTQYF

v_call: TRBV6-5
cdr3_aa: CASRPDRTGGYTF

v_call: TRBV4-2
cdr3_aa: CASSPTGGLDTQYF

v_call: TRBV7-2
cdr3_aa: CASSLVGGVTSYYEQYF

v_call: TRBV6-2/TRBV6-3
cdr3_aa: CASSVGTSSETQYF

v_call: TRBV6-5
cdr3_aa: CASSYSIGKDTQYF

v_call: TRBV2
cdr3_aa: CASKTGYSGNTIYF

v_call: TRBV5-4
cdr3_aa: CASSGSGGAYNEQFF

v_call: TRBV21-1
cdr3_aa: CASSTLGPPYEQYF

v_call: TRBV10-3
cdr3_aa: CATRQPVINEQFF

v_call: TRBV19
cdr3_aa: CAASRTVENYGYTF

v_call: TRBV13
cdr3_aa: CASSLLERGGRQYF

v_call: TRBV10-3
cdr3_aa: CATRITGTVTGELFF

v_call: TRBV5-4
cdr3_aa: CASSPYGAGGTEAFF

v_call: TRBV10-1
cdr3_aa: CASLRGASREKLFF

v_call: TRBV3-1/TRBV3-2
cdr3_aa: CASSPETGSVSPLHF

v_call: TRBV9
cdr3_aa: CASSVLGGDTDTQYF

v_call: TRBV5-1
cdr3_aa: CASSFGLAGARRDTQYF

v_call: TRBV20-1
cdr3_aa: CSASLAGVKTQYF

v_call: TRBV20-1
cdr3_aa: CSASKGGPDTQYF